The 9 T cell receptor beta chains listed next were all sequenced from one sample in a study of T cell repertoires in cytomegalovirus infection. TCRdb passed the reads through MiXCR, listing each CDR3 protein once. The repertoire holds about 500,000 distinct CDR3 sequences, with around 35% as singletons. What these receptors recognize is not known. The sequencing here drew on cultured PBMCs, taken from culture after CMV antigen stimulation. These receptors all stem from a human donor in good health (CMV status not recorded). Some clones in this sample may be carry-over from other donors' samples.

CDR3 sequence reads: CASSVQGDKSRDTQYF. The DNA of the CDR3 is TGTGCCAGCAGCGTACAGGGGGATAAGAGTAGGGATACGCAGTATTTT. The rearrangement links TRBV9 to TRBJ2-3; TRBD1 aligns across 7 bases. This CDR3 has 16 residues. Trimming removed 1 base from V and 6 bases from J; junction bases left unmatched: 11. Germline V gene sequence: CDR1 SGDLS, CDR2 YYNGEE.

This clonotype was seen a single time. J is TRBJ2-1 and V is TRBV14; tentative D call: TRBD2 (5 bases). Trimming left V 2 bases short and J 12 bases short, with 14 bases between. CDR1 and CDR2 from the germline V gene are SGHDN and FVKESK. The CDR3 covers 13 residues. The CDR3 DNA reads as TGTGCCAGCAGCCAAATTACTAGTGTGGTGCAGTTCTTC. It translates to CASSQITSVVQFF.

This sequence joins TRBV19 and TRBJ1-2; the match to TRBD1 covers 11 bases. Germline V CDR1 and CDR2: LNHDA, SQIVND (reference sequence). The V gene end was trimmed by 4 bases and the J gene end by 6 bases; junction bases not matched to a gene: 4. The length of the CDR3 is 14 residues. This chain's CDR3 is CASSTRTGGHGYTF. CDR3 bases: TGTGCCAGTAGTACTAGGACAGGGGGCCATGGCTACACCTTC.

This clonotype was observed many times. This chain links TRBV12-3 or TRBV12-4 with TRBJ1-2, with D possibly matching TRBD1 (6 bases). V dropped 5 bases and J dropped 5 bases, with 12 bases sitting between them. The CDR3 covers 13 residues. CDR3 nucleotides: TGTGCCAGCAGTCCGGACAGACAGTATGGCTACACCTTC. Translated, it gives CASSPDRQYGYTF.

The chain uses TRBV6-8 and TRBJ2-3, with 10 bases fitting TRBD2. There are 16 residues in the CDR3. Germline V gene data show CDR1 as MNHGY and CDR2 as SAAAGT. V shed 5 bases, J shed 8 bases, and the junction held 13 bases outside the gene matches. The CDR3: CASSPNPSGRGGTQYF. The CDR3 DNA follows: TGTGCCAGCAGTCCCAACCCTAGCGGGAGAGGTGGTACGCAGTATTTT.

In DNA form, the CDR3 reads TGTGCCAGTAGTATTCTACCGGGAGCCAAGGAGCAGTTCTTC. It codes for CASSILPGAKEQFF. This chain uses TRBV19 with TRBJ2-1, with D tentatively TRBD2 (6 bases). The V gene's germline CDR1 is LNHDA and CDR2 SQIVND (reference sequence). V lost 3 bases to trimming and J lost 10 bases, with 16 bases between them. There are 14 residues in the CDR3.

The CDR3 nucleotides read TGTGCCAGCAGTTTTTCCGGGACAGGCGCTTTCTTT. It encodes CASSFSGTGAFF. The rearrangement uses TRBV12-3 or TRBV12-4 and TRBJ1-1, with TRBD1 matching over 8 bases. The length of the CDR3 is 12 residues. V gave up 3 bases and J gave up 11 bases; unmatched junction bases: 5.

This clonotype was seen a few times. The rearrangement links TRBV19 to TRBJ2-7, with 8 bases fitting TRBD1. V lost 6 bases and J lost 3; bases outside the gene matches: 10. The CDR3 runs to 15 residues. Germline CDR1 reads LNHDA; CDR2 reads SQIVND (reference sequence). CDR3 nucleotides: TGTGCCAGTAGCGAGGGGACAGGATGGGACTACGAGCAGTACGTC. This translates into CASSEGTGWDYEQYV.

The chain uses TRBV7-9 and TRBJ1-2; D may be TRBD1 (6 bases). Germline CDR1 reads SEHNR; CDR2 reads FQNEAQ (reference sequence). Trimming left V 5 bases short and J 8 bases short, with 18 bases between. CDR3 length: 14 amino acids. Written as DNA, the CDR3 is TGTGCCAGCAGCATAACGTCGGGGGGGCGCGGCTACACCTTC. The encoded protein is CASSITSGGRGYTF. The full variable domain, its missing parts supplied by reference TRBV7-9 and TRBJ1-2, is DTGVSQNPRHKITKRGQNVTFRCDPISEHNRLYWYRQTLGQGPEFLTYFQNEAQLEKSRLLSDRFSAERPKGSFSTLEIQRTEQGDSAMYLCASSITSGGRGYTFGSGTRLTVV.